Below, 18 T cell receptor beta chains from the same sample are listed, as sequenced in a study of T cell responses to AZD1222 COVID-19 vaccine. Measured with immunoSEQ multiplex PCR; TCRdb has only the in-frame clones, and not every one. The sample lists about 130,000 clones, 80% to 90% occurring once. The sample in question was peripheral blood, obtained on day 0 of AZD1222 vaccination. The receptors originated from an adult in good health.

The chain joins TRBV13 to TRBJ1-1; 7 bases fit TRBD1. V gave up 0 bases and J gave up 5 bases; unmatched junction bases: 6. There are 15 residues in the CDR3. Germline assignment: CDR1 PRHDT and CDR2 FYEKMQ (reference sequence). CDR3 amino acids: CASSLGQGSGTEAFF. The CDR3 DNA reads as TGTGCCAGCAGCTTAGGACAGGGGAGTGGGACTGAAGCTTTCTTT. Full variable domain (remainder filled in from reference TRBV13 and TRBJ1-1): AAGVIQSPRHLIKEKRETATLKCYPIPRHDTVYWYQQGPGQDPQFLISFYEKMQSDKGSIPDRFSAQQFSDYHSELNMSSLELGDSALYFCASSLGQGSGTEAFFGQGTRLTVV.

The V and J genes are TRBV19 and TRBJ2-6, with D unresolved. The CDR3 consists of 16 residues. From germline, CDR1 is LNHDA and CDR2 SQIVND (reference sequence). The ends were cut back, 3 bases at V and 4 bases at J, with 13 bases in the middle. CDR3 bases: TGTGCCAGTAGTATTTTACCCTTCCTCGGGGCCAACGTCCTGACTTTC. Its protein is CASSILPFLGANVLTF.

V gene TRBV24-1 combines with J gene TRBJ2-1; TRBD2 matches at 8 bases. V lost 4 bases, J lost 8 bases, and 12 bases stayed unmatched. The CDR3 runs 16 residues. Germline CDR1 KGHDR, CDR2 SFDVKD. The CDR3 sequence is CATSDQGSGGPDEQFF. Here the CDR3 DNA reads TGTGCCACCAGTGACCAGGGTTCGGGAGGGCCGGATGAGCAGTTCTTC.

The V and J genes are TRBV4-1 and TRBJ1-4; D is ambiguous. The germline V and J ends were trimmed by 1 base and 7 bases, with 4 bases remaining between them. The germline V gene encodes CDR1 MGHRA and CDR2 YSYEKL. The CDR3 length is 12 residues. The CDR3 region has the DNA TGCGCCAGCAGCCAAGTCGGTGAAAAACTGTTTTTT. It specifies CASSQVGEKLFF.

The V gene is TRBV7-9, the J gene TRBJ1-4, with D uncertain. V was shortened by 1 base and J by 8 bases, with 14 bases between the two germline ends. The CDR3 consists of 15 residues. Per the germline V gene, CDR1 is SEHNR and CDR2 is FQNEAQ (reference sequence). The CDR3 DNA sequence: TGTGCCAGCAGCTTAGATCGATATATTGACGAAAAACTGTTTTTT. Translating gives CASSLDRYIDEKLFF.

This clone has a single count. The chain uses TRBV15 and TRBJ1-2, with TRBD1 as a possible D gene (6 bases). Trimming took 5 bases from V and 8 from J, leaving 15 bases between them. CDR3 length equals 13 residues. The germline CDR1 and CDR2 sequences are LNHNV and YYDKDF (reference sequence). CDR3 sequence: CATSSRRDTGYTF. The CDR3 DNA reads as TGTGCCACCAGCTCACGACGGGACACAGGCTACACCTTC.

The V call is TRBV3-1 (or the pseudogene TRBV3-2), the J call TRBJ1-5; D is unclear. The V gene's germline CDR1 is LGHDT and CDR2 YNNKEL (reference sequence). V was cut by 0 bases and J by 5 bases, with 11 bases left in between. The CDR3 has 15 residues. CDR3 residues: CASSQEVSEDQPQHF. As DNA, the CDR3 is TGTGCCAGCAGCCAAGAGGTTTCGGAGGATCAGCCCCAGCATTTT.

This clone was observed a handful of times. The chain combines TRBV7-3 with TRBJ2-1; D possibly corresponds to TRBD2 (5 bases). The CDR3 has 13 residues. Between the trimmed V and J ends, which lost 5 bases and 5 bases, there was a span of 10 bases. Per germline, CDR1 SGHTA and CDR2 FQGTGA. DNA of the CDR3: TGTGCCAGCAGCCTTGGACTCCACAATGAGCAGTTCTTC. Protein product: CASSLGLHNEQFF.

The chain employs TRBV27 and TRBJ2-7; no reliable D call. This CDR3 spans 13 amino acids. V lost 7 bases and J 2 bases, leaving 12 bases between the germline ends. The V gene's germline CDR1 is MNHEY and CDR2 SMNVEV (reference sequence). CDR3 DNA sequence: TGTGCCAGCAAGATGGACGGACCCTACGAGCAGTACTTC. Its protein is CASKMDGPYEQYF.

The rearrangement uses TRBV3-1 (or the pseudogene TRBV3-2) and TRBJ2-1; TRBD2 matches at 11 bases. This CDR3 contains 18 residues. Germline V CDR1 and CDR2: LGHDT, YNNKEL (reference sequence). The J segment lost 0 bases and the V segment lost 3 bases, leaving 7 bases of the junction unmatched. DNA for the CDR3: TGTGCCAGCAGCCAGCACCAAGGACTAGCGGGCTCCTACAATGAGCAGTTCTTC. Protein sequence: CASSQHQGLAGSYNEQFF.

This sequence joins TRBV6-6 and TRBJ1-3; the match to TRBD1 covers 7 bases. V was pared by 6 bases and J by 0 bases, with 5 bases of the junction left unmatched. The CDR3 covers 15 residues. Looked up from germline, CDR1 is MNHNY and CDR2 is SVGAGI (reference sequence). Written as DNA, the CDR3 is TGTGCCAGCAGCGACAGGGTGAGCTCTGGAAACACCATATATTTT. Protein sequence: CASSDRVSSGNTIYF.

Here the CDR3 reads CASSYNSRVQETQYF. The CDR3 DNA sequence: TGTGCCAGCAGTTATAACAGCAGGGTACAAGAGACCCAGTACTTC. The J gene is TRBJ2-5, the V gene TRBV2, with a possible D match to TRBD1 (5 bases). From germline, CDR1 is SNHLY and CDR2 FYNNEI. The CDR3 runs 15 residues. The ends were cut back, 5 bases at V and 2 bases at J, with 15 bases in the middle.

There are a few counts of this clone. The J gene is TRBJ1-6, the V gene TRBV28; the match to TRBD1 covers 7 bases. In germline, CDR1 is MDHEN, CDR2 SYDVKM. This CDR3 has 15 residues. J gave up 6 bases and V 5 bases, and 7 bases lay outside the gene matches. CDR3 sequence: CASSRRGQGNSPLHF. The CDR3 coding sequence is TGTGCCAGCAGTAGGAGGGGGCAGGGTAATTCACCCCTCCACTTT. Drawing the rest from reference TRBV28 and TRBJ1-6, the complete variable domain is DVKVTQSSRYLVKRTGEKVFLECVQDMDHENMFWYRQDPGLGLRLIYFSYDVKMKEKGDIPEGYSVSREKKERFSLILESASTNQTSMYLCASSRRGQGNSPLHFGNGTRLTVT.

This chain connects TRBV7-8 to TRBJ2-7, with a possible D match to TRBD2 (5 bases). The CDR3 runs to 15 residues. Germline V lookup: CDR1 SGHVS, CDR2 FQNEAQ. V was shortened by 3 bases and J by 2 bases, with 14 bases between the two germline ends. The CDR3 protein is CASSFDGDYAYEQYF. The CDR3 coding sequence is TGTGCCAGCAGCTTTGACGGGGATTACGCCTACGAGCAGTACTTC. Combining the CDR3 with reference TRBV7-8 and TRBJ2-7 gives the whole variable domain GAGVSQSPRYKVAKRGQDVALRCDPISGHVSLFWYQQALGQGPEFLTYFQNEAQLDKSGLPSDRFFAERPEGSVSTLKIQRTQQEDSAVYLCASSFDGDYAYEQYFGPGTRLTVT.

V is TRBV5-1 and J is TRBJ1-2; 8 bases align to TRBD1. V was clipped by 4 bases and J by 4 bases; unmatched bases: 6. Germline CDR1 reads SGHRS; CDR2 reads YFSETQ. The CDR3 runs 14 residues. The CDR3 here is CASSPGQETYGYTF. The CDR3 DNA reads TGCGCCAGCAGCCCGGGACAGGAGACCTATGGCTACACCTTC.

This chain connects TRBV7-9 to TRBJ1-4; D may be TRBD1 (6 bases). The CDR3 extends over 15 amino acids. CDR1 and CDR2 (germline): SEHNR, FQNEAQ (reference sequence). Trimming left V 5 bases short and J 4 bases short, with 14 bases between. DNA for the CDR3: TGTGCCAGCAGCCTCGCAGGGGATGGTAATGAAAAACTGTTTTTT. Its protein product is CASSLAGDGNEKLFF.

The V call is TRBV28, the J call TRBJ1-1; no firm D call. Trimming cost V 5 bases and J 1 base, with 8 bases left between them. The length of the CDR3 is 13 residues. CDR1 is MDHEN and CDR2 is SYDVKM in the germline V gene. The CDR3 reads CASSGPGNTEAFF. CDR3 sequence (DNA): TGTGCCAGCAGTGGTCCGGGGAACACTGAAGCTTTCTTT.

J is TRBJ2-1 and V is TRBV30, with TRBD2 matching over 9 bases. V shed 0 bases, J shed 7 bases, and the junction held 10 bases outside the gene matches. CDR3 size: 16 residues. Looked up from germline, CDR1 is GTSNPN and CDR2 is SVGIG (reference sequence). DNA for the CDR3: TGTGCCTGGAGTGTACGGGGACTAGCAAGTTCAAATGAGCAGTTCTTC. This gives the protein CAWSVRGLASSNEQFF.